The clone carrying this T cell receptor beta chain has a count of ten or more. The sample is drawn from a study of T-cell reconstitution after alpha-beta-depleted transplantation in children. Trimming removed 1 base at V and 8 bases at J, with 18 bases between. The CDR3 sequence is 16 residues long. Preparing the TCRbeta library involved the use of unique molecular identifiers. TCRdb reprocessed the PCR reads with MiXCR, giving one entry per CDR3 protein. Of hundreds of thousands of distinct CDR3 sequences listed, roughly a tenth are singletons. The sequencing here drew on PBMCs, taken before TCRalphabeta/CD19-depleted stem cell transplant. The V gene is TRBV12-3 or TRBV12-4, the J gene TRBJ2-1; tentatively, D is TRBD2 (5 bases). The TCR was taken from a child between 2 and 9 years old with inherited bone marrow failure, due to receive a stem cell transplant. The CDR3 bases are TGTGCCAGCAGTTTAGGGACTTCCCTACCTGACGATGAGCAGTTCTTC. This codes for CASSLGTSLPDDEQFF.